This T cell receptor (beta chain) was identified during a study of T cells expressing NK-cell markers. Whole-study context: Seropositivity for HCMV was found in seven of the eight sequenced donors, with one seronegative.

Germline CDR1 and CDR2: SEHNR and FQNEAQ (reference sequence). The CDR3 covers 13 residues. Synthesis of TCR beta cDNA relied on 5'RACE template switching carrying UMIs. TCRdb reprocessed the 5' RACE reads and stores each CDR3 protein as one record, lacking DNA. This sample's table has 350,000 to 400,000 distinct CDR3 sequences. V is TRBV7-9 and J is TRBJ2-1. This receptor was obtained from a woman in her forties or fifties in good health. Specimen: blood T cells: a sorted CD56 or NKG2C T cell subset, CD4+ or CD8+ T cells, or bulk PBMC T cells (not recorded which). The CDR3 region is CASSFVSSDEQFF.